This T cell receptor beta chain derives from a study of early T cells in non-severe SARS-CoV-2 infection. Per germline, CDR1 WNHNN and CDR2 SYGVQD (reference sequence). With 5 bases removed from V and 0 bases from J, the gap between germline ends came to 13 bases. The CDR3 is 15 residues long. This clonotype was seen many times. One entry per CDR3 protein results from TCRdb running MiXCR on the 5' RACE reads. The sample records around 50,000 distinct CDR3 sequences, around 9.1% being singletons. The sequence was collected from an adult who was a healthcare worker with PCR-confirmed SARS-CoV-2 infection or an uninfected control (not recorded which). Specimen: whole blood. The genes are TRBV10-1 and TRBJ1-1, with D possibly matching TRBD1 (5 bases). The CDR3 bases are TGCGCCAGCAGTCAGGGCCCCTTCGTGAACACTGAAGCTTTCTTT. It is translated as CASSQGPFVNTEAFF.